The entry below describes one TCR beta chain. Its antigen is unknown. In blood CD8+ and CD4+ T cells, TCR beta underwent sequencing. The data originate from a study of CD8 T cells in Susac syndrome. Study observations and caveats: Where Susac syndrome CD4+ T cell repertoires were concerned, no clonal expansion was evident.

Unmatched junction bases numbered 11, after V lost 6 bases and J lost 7 bases. The CDR3 totals 14 residues. CDR1 and CDR2 from the germline V gene are DFQATT and SNEGSKA (reference sequence). RNA totalling about 0.5 to 1 ug underwent reverse transcription with random hexamers. An immunoSEQ multiplex PCR amplified TCR beta CDR3 over 54 Vbeta and 13 Jbeta. Each CDR3 protein gets one entry after TCRdb re-called the immunoSEQ multiplex PCR reads with MiXCR. The data contain hundreds of thousands of distinct CDR3 sequences, about 95% of them singletons. The sequence was collected from a human donor with Susac syndrome. The sequenced material came from CD4+ T cells from PBMCs. V is TRBV20-1 and J is TRBJ1-4; 7 nucleotides agree with TRBD1. The CDR3 is CSAPRRDSTEKLFF. In nucleotides, the CDR3 is TGCAGTGCCCCAAGGAGGGACAGTACTGAAAAACTGTTTTTT.